This paragraph covers one TCR beta chain sequence. The antigen is undetermined. CDR1 is MNHEY, CDR2 SVGEGT, per germline. Trimming shortened V by 4 bases and J by 6 bases, and 12 bases separated the two germline ends. The CDR3 length is 14 residues. TCRdb passed the reads through MiXCR, listing each CDR3 protein once. The table includes roughly 640,000 distinct CDR3 sequences, around 24% detected once. These data come from a study of T cell repertoires in cytomegalovirus infection. Study overall: Indications came from public TCR beta signatures; they pointed to CMV infection and to a matching HLA type. Study-wide results and caveats: In two of eight donors, the top clonotype was HLA-C-restricted CMV-specific. Adding up the frequency of public TCR beta families identified people who carried CMV plus the relevant HLA.

What was sequenced was CD8+ T cells from PBMCs. This chain connects TRBV6-2 or TRBV6-3 to TRBJ2-2; D perhaps matches TRBD2 (6 bases). This receptor was obtained from a human donor in good health (CMV status not recorded). Some clones in this sample may be carry-over from other donors' samples. The CDR3 protein is CASSSPTGAGELFF. CDR3 nucleotides: TGTGCCAGCAGTTCTCCGACGGGGGCCGGGGAGCTGTTTTTT.